This TCR beta chain was retrieved from a study of cytomegalovirus exposure and HLA in healthy donors. With 60 Vbeta and 13 Jbeta primers, the PCR was carried out. Method: immunoSEQ multiplex PCR; TCRdb's copy keeps in-frame clones and lacks some. This sample has 150,000 to 200,000 clones; around three quarters occur once, and the top ten carry 7% to 7.5%. Trimming took 1 base from V and 5 from J, leaving 13 bases between them. This CDR3 contains 14 residues. The germline V gene has CDR1 SGHNT and CDR2 YYREEE (reference sequence). The sample taken for sequencing was PBMCs. J is TRBJ2-7 and V is TRBV5-4; no clear D gene. The clonotype comes from a man aged 35 to 55 in good health and CMV-seropositive. In DNA form, the CDR3 reads TGTGCCAGCAGCTTGTGGCCTTCCCGTGACGAGCAGTACTTC. This encodes CASSLWPSRDEQYF.